This TCR beta chain was sequenced during a study of control samples from healthy donors and cancer patients (dated by TCRdb to about 2020). Library prep was done by the immunoSEQ multiplex PCR assay. In its TCRdb copy, this immuneACCESS table keeps in-frame sequences only and misses some clones. Where compared with another copy, unresolved V genes explain less than half of these, and the others have no known cause. Present in this sample are 100,000 to 150,000 clones, about nine tenths of which were seen just once. Together, the top ten hold approximately 2% of the sample. Points on this clone: Its antigen target is currently unknown. There are no base qualities to consult, and no much larger clone falls within one base.

The origin of this receptor is a woman between 50 and 59 years old in good health. Specimen: blood.

Here the CDR3 is given as CASTRPWPNTEAFF. The nucleotide sequence reads TGTGCCAGCACCCGACCCTGGCCGAACACTGAAGCTTTCTTT. The chain was built from TRBV6-5 and TRBJ1-1, with an unclear D gene assignment. The CDR3 spans 14 residues, from the cysteine through the phenylalanine. The DNA shown is the 42-base CDR3, in frame from base 1. V is reduced by 7 bases and J by 1 base, leaving a spacing of 13 bases between them. The germline V gene yields MNHEY for CDR1 and SVGAGI for CDR2.